The rows below give T cell receptor beta chains drawn from one sample of a study of PD-1 blockade in classical Hodgkin lymphoma. Assay used: immunoSEQ multiplex PCR; TCRdb lists only in-frame clones, some missing. The sample consists of 90,000 to 110,000 clones, approximately 89% of them appearing once. This specimen was peripheral blood mononuclear cells (PBMCs), taken before the fourth cycle of nivolumab. These receptors were taken from a human donor with classical Hodgkin lymphoma. Both conserved end residues are part of each CDR3. D genes are given only for firm matches. Size is stated for part of the rows, as once, few or many counts, or as a class when the clone is expanded.

V: TRBV30
J: TRBJ2-3
size: NA
D: NA
CDR3: CAWSANGNRDTQYF
DNA: TGTGCCTGGAGTGCAAACGGCAATAGAGATACGCAGTATTTT

V: TRBV2
J: TRBJ1-5
size: NA
D: NA
CDR3: CASSGYRVQPQHF
DNA: TGTGCCAGCAGTGGGTACAGGGTTCAGCCCCAGCATTTT

V: TRBV2
J: TRBJ1-1
size: NA
D: NA
CDR3: CASSEALGLRAEAFF
DNA: TGTGCCAGCAGTGAAGCGCTGGGGTTGAGGGCTGAAGCTTTCTTT

V: TRBV4-1
J: TRBJ2-2
size: few
D: NA
CDR3: CASSQDTGRHTGELFF
DNA: TGCGCCAGCAGCCAAGATACGGGACGGCACACCGGGGAGCTGTTTTTT

V: TRBV9
J: TRBJ1-1
size: NA
D: NA
CDR3: CASSVEGFPNTEAFF
DNA: TGTGCCAGCAGCGTAGAAGGTTTCCCGAACACTGAAGCTTTCTTT

V: TRBV13
J: TRBJ2-7
size: many
D: NA
CDR3: CASSETQGPYEQYF
DNA: TGTGCCAGCAGCGAAACACAGGGCCCCTACGAGCAGTACTTC

V: TRBV13
J: TRBJ1-1
size: NA
D: NA
CDR3: CASSLGAGNTEAFF
DNA: TGTGCCAGCAGCCTAGGAGCAGGGAACACTGAAGCTTTCTTT

V: TRBV27
J: TRBJ2-7
size: NA
D: NA
CDR3: CASSLIGTVPYEQYF
DNA: TGTGCCAGCAGTTTAATCGGGACGGTGCCCTACGAGCAGTACTTC

V: TRBV7-2
J: TRBJ2-2
size: NA
D: NA
CDR3: CASRPPQLTNTGELFF
DNA: TGTGCCAGCAGGCCGCCACAGCTCACGAACACCGGGGAGCTGTTTTTT

V: TRBV6-1
J: TRBJ1-5
size: NA
D: NA
CDR3: CASSVTEDQPQHF
DNA: TGTGCCAGCAGTGTGACAGAAGATCAGCCCCAGCATTTT

V: TRBV21-1
J: TRBJ2-1
size: NA
D: NA
CDR3: CASWTENEQFF
DNA: TGTGCCAGTTGGACCGAGAATGAGCAGTTCTTC

V: TRBV5-6
J: TRBJ2-3
size: few
D: TRBD2
CDR3: CASSLGDSGDTQYF
DNA: TGTGCCAGCAGCTTGGGTGATAGCGGGGATACGCAGTATTTT

V: TRBV30
J: TRBJ2-2
size: NA
D: NA
CDR3: CACRQDHTGELFF
DNA: TGTGCCTGTAGGCAGGACCACACCGGGGAGCTGTTTTTT

V: TRBV19
J: TRBJ2-3
size: NA
D: TRBD1
CDR3: CASRQTGEDTQYF
DNA: TGTGCCAGTAGACAGACAGGGGAGGATACGCAGTATTTT

V: TRBV5-6
J: TRBJ1-2
size: NA
D: NA
CDR3: CASSLGRTFNYGYTF
DNA: TGTGCCAGCAGCTTGGGCAGAACCTTTAACTATGGCTACACCTTC

V: TRBV4-1
J: TRBJ1-4
size: NA
D: TRBD1
CDR3: CASSLGQGEKLFF
DNA: TGCGCCAGCAGCCTTGGACAGGGGGAAAAACTGTTTTTT

V: TRBV25-1
J: TRBJ2-3
size: many
D: NA
CDR3: CASSESGPAADTQYF
DNA: TGTGCCAGCAGTGAATCGGGCCCGGCAGCAGATACGCAGTATTTT

V: TRBV11-3
J: TRBJ2-7
size: few
D: TRBD1
CDR3: CASSSTGGVEQYF
DNA: TGTGCCAGCAGCTCGACAGGGGGCGTCGAGCAGTACTTC

V: TRBV11-2
J: TRBJ2-7
size: NA
D: TRBD2
CDR3: CASSLDWGRAIEQYF
DNA: TGTGCCAGCAGCTTAGATTGGGGGAGGGCCATCGAGCAGTACTTC

V: TRBV11-1
J: TRBJ1-1
size: NA
D: NA
CDR3: CASSSIGYKAFF
DNA: TGTGCCAGCAGCTCAATCGGGTATAAAGCTTTCTTT

V: TRBV6-5
J: TRBJ1-2
size: NA
D: TRBD1
CDR3: CASSFQGQGRGNGYTF
DNA: TGTGCCAGCAGTTTTCAAGGACAGGGGCGAGGTAATGGCTACACCTTC

V: TRBV30
J: TRBJ2-3
size: NA
D: NA
CDR3: CAWSRGTDTQYF
DNA: TGTGCCTGGAGTAGGGGCACAGATACGCAGTATTTT

V: TRBV2
J: TRBJ1-5
size: NA
D: TRBD1
CDR3: CASTGQGGNQPQHF
DNA: TGTGCCAGCACGGGACAGGGGGGCAATCAGCCCCAGCATTTT

V: TRBV15
J: TRBJ1-4
size: NA
D: NA
CDR3: CATSASGFNEKLFF
DNA: TGTGCCACCAGCGCTTCCGGATTTAATGAAAAACTGTTTTTT

V: TRBV11-2
J: TRBJ2-7
size: many
D: NA
CDR3: CASSLLTGFGGYEQYF
DNA: TGTGCCAGCAGCTTATTAACAGGGTTCGGGGGCTACGAGCAGTACTTC

V: TRBV2
J: TRBJ2-1
size: NA
D: TRBD2
CDR3: CASDEVGTRRLGEQFF
DNA: TGTGCCAGCGACGAGGTCGGGACTAGGAGGTTGGGTGAGCAGTTCTTC